This T cell receptor (beta chain) is drawn from a study of T cell clonality in common variable immunodeficiency. Study results and caveats: Fewer deletions and N-nucleotide insertions were reportedly seen in common variable immunodeficiency TCR beta sequences. CVID subjects had higher TCRbeta clonality than healthy controls, most marked in about a third. The cause of increased CVID clonality remains unclear without subpopulation sequencing.

This clone was seen repeatedly, ten times or more. As yet, its antigen is unknown. Read coverage stops 3 residues before the CDR3 terminus; the germline J gene supplies the remainder. CVID meant reduced serum IgG, IgA and/or IgM plus specific antibody deficiency. CVID subjects were neither ill nor on immunomodulatory or immunosuppressive medication at sampling. Generated by immunoSEQ multiplex PCR, the TCRdb table keeps only in-frame clones and is missing some. Recorded here are 25,000 to 35,000 clones, none singletons. V gave up 0 bases and J gave up 0 bases; unmatched junction bases: 8. This CDR3 region has 19 residues. Germline V gene lookup returns CDR1 KGHSH and CDR2 LQKENI.

The chain uses TRBV18 and TRBJ2-6; 7 bases line up with TRBD1. The sequence came from a human donor with common variable immunodeficiency. The sample taken for sequencing was peripheral blood mononuclear cells. The CDR3 loop reads CASSPPTGDPLSGANVLTF. The part of the CDR3 DNA that was read is TGTGCCAGCTCACCACCCACAGGGGATCCCCTCTCTGGGGCCAACGTC. Full variable domain (rest looked up from reference TRBV18 and TRBJ2-6): NAGVMQNPRHLVRRRGQEARLRCSPMKGHSHVYWYRQLPEEGLKFMVYLQKENIIDESGMPKERFSAEFPKEGPSILRIQQVVRGDSAAYFCASSPPTGDPLSGANVLTFGAGSRLTVL.